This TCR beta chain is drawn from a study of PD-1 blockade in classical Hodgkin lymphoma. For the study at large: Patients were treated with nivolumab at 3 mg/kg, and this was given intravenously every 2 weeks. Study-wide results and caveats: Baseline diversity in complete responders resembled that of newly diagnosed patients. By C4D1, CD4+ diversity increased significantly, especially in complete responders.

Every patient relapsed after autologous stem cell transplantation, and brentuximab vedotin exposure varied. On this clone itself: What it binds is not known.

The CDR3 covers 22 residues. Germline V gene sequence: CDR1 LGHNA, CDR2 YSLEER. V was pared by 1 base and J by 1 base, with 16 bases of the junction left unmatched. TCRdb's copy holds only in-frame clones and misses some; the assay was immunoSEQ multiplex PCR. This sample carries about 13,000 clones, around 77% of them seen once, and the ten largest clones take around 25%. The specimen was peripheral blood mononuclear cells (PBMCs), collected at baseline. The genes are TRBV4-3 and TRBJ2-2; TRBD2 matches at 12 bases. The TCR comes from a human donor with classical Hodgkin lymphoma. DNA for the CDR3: TGCGCCAGCAGCCAAGTAATTCTAGGGCTAGCGGGAGGGTTGGGGAACACCGGGGAGCTGTTTTTT. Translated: CASSQVILGLAGGLGNTGELFF.